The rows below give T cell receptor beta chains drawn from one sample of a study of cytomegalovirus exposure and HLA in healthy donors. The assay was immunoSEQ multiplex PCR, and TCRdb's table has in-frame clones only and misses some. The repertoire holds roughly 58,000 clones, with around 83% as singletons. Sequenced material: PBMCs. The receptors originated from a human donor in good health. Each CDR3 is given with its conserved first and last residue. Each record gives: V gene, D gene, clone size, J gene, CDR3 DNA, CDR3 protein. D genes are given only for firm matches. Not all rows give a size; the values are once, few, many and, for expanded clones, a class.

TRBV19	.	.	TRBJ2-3	TGTGCCAGTAGTTGGCGGGACCGCCCAGATACGCAGTATTTT	CASSWRDRPDTQYF
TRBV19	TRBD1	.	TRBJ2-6	TGTGCCAGTAGTGTCAGGACAGGGACAATATCTGGGGCCAACGTCCTGACTTTC	CASSVRTGTISGANVLTF
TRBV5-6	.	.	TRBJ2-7	TGTGCCAGCAGCTTGTTTTCAGACTCCTACGAGCAGTACTTC	CASSLFSDSYEQYF
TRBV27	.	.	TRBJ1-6	TGTGCCAGCAGTCGGACGGTAGGGGTCAATAATTCACCCCTCCACTTT	CASSRTVGVNNSPLHF
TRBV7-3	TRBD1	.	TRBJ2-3	TGTGCCAGCAGCCCAGGGACAGGGGGTTTTGCAGATACGCAGTATTTT	CASSPGTGGFADTQYF
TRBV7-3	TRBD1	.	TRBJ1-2	TGTGCCAGCAGCTTAGACAGGGCCACTAACTATGGCTACACCTTC	CASSLDRATNYGYTF
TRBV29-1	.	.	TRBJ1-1	TGCAGCGTCCGGGACACAGGCACTGAAGCTTTCTTT	CSVRDTGTEAFF
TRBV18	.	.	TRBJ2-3	TGTGCCATCAGCGGGTATAGCACAGATACGCAGTATTTT	CAISGYSTDTQYF
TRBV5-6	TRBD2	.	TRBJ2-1	TGTGCCAGCAGCCCCCCAGGTTATGTAGCGGGGCTACACAATGAGCAGTTCTTC	CASSPPGYVAGLHNEQFF
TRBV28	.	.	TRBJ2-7	TGTGCCAGCAGTTTTCTCGGGTTCGGGAGAATTTATGGCGAGCAGTACTTC	CASSFLGFGRIYGEQYF
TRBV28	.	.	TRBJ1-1	TGTGCCAGCAGTTTAGAACTGTCTGAAGCTTTCTTT	CASSLELSEAFF
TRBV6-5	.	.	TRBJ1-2	TGTGCCAGCAGTTACTCGTTGCAGGGGATTCCGGACTTC	CASSYSLQGIPDF
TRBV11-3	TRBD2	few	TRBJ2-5	TGTGCCAGCAGCTTTTCGCGGGAGGAGACCCAGTACTTC	CASSFSREETQYF
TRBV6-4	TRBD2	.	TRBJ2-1	TGTGCCAGCAGCGCCGGGACTAGCGGGAGTTATGAGCAGTTCTTC	CASSAGTSGSYEQFF
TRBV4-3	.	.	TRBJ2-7	TGCGCCAGCAGCCGAGAAACAGGGCTTCCCGAGCAGTACTTC	CASSRETGLPEQYF
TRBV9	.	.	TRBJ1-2	TGTGCCAGCAGCAACCGGGACAACTACTATGGCTACACCTTC	CASSNRDNYYGYTF
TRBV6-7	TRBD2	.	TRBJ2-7	TGTGCCAGCAGTTACCACCTCCTAGCGGGGGGCCATTATGCCTACGAGCAGTACTTC	CASSYHLLAGGHYAYEQYF
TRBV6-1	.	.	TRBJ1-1	TGTGCCAGCAGTGACCCTAGCCATGTTCCTGAAGCTTTCTTT	CASSDPSHVPEAFF
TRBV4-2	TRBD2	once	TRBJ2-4	TGTGCCAGCAGCGCCAGCGGGGGGGACGCCAAAAACATTCAGTACTTC	CASSASGGDAKNIQYF
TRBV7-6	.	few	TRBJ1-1	TGTGCCAGCAGCTTATGGAGTAACACTGAAGCTTTCTTT	CASSLWSNTEAFF
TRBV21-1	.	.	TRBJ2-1	TGTGCCAGTCAGGGATCGTACGAGCAGTTCTTC	CASQGSYEQFF
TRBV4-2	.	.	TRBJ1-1	TGTGCCAGCAGCCAGCAGGGTAACGGAGGGACTGAAGCTTTCTTT	CASSQQGNGGTEAFF
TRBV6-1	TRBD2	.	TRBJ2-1	TGTGCCAGCAGTGCCCCACTAGCGCGAAGACACAATGAGCAGTTCTTC	CASSAPLARRHNEQFF
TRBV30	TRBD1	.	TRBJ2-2	TGTGCCTGGAGTACGGGACAGGGGGGCCCCCTCTGGTACACCGGGGAGCTGTTTTTT	CAWSTGQGGPLWYTGELFF
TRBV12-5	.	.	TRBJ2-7	TGTGCTAGTGGTTTGCTAAAGCACCAACAGGGATTGGGAAGGTTGTACGAGCAGTACTTC	CASGLLKHQQGLGRLYEQYF
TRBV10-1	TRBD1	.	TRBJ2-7	TGCGCCAGCAGTGAAGTTTGGACAGGGGGCTCCTACGAGCAGTACTTC	CASSEVWTGGSYEQYF
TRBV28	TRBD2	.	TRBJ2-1	TGTGCCAGCAGTTTACCAGCGGGAGTTACCAATGAGCAGTTCTTC	CASSLPAGVTNEQFF
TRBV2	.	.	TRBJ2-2	TGTGCCAGCAGGCGATCCGGGACTGGATACACCGGGGAGCTGTTTTTT	CASRRSGTGYTGELFF
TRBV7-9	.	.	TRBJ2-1	TGTGCCAGCAGCTTATTAACAGGGCTAAGGTCATACAATGAGCAGTTCTTC	CASSLLTGLRSYNEQFF
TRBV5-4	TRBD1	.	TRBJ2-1	TGTGCCAGCAGCCGGGATCGGGACAGGGGGTACAATGAGCAGTTCTTC	CASSRDRDRGYNEQFF